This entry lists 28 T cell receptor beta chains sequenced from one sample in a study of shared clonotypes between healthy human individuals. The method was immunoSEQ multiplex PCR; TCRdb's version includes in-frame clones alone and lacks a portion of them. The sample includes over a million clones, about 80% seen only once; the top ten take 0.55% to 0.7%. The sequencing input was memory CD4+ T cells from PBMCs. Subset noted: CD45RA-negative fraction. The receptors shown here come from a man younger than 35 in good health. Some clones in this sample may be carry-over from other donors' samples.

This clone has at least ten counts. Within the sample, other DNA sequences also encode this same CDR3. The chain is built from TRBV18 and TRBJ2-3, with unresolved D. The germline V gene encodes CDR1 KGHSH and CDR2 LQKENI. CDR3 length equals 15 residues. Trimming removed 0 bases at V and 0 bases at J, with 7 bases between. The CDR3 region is CASSPPGRSTDTQYF. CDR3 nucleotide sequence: TGTGCCAGCTCACCACCAGGGCGAAGCACAGATACGCAGTATTTT.

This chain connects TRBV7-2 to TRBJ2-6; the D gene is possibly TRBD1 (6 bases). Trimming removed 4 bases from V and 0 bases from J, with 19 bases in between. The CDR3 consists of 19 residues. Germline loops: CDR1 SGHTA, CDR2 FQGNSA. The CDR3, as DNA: TGTGCCAGCAGCTCTGCACCGACAGGAAGCTTCTCTGGGGCCAACGTCCTGACTTTC. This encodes CASSSAPTGSFSGANVLTF.

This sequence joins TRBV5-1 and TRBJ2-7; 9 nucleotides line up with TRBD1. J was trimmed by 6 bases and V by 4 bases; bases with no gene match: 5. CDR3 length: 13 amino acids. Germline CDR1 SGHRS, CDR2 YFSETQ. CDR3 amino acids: CASSGGQGGEQYF. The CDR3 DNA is TGCGCCAGCAGCGGGGGACAGGGAGGCGAGCAGTACTTC. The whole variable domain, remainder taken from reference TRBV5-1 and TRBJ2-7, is KAGVTQTPRYLIKTRGQQVTLSCSPISGHRSVSWYQQTPGQGLQFLFEYFSETQRNKGNFPGRFSGRQFSNSRSEMNVSTLELGDSALYLCASSGGQGGEQYFGPGTRLTVT.

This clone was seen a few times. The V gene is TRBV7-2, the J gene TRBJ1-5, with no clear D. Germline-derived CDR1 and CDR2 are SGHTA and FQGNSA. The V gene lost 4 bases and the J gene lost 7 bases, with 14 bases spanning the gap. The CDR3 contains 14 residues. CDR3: CASSSVFGEQPQHF. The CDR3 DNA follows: TGTGCCAGCAGCTCAGTATTTGGGGAACAGCCCCAGCATTTT.

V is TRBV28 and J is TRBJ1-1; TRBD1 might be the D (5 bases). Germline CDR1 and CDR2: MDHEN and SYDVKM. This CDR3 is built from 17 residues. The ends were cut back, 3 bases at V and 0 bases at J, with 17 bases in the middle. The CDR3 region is CASSFNYRGYLNTEAFF. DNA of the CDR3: TGTGCCAGCAGTTTTAATTATAGGGGATACTTGAACACTGAAGCTTTCTTT.

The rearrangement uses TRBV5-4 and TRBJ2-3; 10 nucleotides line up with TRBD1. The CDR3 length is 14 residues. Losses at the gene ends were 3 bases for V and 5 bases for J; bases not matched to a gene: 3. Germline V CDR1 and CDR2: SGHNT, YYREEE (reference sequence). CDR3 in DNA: TGTGCCAGCAGCTACCGGGACAGGGGAGATACGCAGTATTTT. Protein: CASSYRDRGDTQYF.

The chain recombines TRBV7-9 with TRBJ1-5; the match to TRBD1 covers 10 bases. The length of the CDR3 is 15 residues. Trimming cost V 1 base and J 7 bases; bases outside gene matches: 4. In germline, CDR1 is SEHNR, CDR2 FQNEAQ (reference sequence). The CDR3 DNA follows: TGTGCCAGCAGCTTAGGGACAGGGGGTGGACAGCCCCAGCATTTT. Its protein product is CASSLGTGGGQPQHF.

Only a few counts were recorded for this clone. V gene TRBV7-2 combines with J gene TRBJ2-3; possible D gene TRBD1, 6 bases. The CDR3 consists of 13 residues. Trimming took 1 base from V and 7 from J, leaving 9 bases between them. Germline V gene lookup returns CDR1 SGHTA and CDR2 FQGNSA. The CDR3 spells CASSLGGQNTQYF. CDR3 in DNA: TGTGCCAGCAGCTTAGGGGGGCAGAATACGCAGTATTTT.

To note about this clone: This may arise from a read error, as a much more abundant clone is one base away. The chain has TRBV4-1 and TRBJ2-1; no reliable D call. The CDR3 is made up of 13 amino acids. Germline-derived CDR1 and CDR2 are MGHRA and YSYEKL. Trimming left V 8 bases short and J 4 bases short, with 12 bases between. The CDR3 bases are TGCGCCAGCGGCCGCGGCACGTACAATGAGCAGTTCTTC. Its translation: CASGRGTYNEQFF.

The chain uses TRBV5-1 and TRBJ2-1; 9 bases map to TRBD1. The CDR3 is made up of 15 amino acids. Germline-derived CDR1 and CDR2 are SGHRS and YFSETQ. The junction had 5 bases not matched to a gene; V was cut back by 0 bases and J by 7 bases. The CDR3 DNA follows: TGCGCCAGCAGCTTGGAGGGACAGGGTATTAATGAGCAGTTCTTC. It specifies CASSLEGQGINEQFF.

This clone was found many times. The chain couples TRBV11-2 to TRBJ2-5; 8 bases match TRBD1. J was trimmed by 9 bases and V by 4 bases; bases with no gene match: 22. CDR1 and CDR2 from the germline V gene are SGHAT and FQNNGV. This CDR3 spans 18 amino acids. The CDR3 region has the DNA TGTGCCAGCAGCTGGAGTCTTGCCGGACAGGGAGCGCAATGGGCCCAGTACTTC. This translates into CASSWSLAGQGAQWAQYF.

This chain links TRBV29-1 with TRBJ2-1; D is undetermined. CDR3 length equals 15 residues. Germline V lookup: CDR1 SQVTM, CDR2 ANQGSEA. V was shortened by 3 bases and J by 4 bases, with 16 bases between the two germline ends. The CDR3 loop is CSVDPSNNPYNEQFF. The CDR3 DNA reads TGCAGCGTTGATCCGTCGAACAACCCATACAATGAGCAGTTCTTC.

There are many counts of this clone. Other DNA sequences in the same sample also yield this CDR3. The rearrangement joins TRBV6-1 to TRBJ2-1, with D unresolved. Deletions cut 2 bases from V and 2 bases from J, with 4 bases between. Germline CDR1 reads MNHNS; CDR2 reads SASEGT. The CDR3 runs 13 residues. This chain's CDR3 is CASSEPAYNEQFF. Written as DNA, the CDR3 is TGTGCCAGCAGTGAACCAGCCTACAATGAGCAGTTCTTC.

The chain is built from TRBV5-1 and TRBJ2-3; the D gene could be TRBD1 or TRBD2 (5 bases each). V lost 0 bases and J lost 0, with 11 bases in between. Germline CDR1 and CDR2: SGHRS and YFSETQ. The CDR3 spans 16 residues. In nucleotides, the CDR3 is TGCGCCAGCAGCTTGGCCGGGACGATAAGCACAGATACGCAGTATTTT. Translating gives CASSLAGTISTDTQYF.

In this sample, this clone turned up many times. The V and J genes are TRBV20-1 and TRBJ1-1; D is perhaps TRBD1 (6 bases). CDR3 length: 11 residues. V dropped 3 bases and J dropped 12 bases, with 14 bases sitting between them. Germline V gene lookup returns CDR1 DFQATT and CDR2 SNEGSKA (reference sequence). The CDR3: CSASGRQVPFF. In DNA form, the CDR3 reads TGCAGTGCTAGTGGTCGACAGGTCCCTTTCTTT.

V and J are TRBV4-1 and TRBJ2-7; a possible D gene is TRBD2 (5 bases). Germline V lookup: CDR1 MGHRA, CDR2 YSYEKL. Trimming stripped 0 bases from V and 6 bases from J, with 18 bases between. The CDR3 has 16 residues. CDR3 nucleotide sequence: TGCGCCAGCAGCCAAGACATCCCTGGGAGAGTAACCGAGCAGTACTTC. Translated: CASSQDIPGRVTEQYF.

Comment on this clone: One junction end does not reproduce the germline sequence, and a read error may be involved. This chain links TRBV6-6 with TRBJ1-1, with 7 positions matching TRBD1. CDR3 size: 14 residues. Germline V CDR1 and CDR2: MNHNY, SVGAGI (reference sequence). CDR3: CASSDRALATEAFF. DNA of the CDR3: TGTGCCAGCAGCGACAGGGCCCTTGCTACTGAAGCCTTCTTT.

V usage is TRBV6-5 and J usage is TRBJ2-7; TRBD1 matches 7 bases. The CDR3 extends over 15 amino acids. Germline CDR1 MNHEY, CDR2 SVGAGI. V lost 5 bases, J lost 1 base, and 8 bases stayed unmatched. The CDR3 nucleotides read TGTGCCAGCAGTCCGACAGGGTTGGGGTCCTACGAGCAGTACTTC. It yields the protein CASSPTGLGSYEQYF.

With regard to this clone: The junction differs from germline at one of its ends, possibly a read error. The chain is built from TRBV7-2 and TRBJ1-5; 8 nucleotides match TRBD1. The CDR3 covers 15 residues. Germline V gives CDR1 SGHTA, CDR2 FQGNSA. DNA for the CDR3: TGTGCCAGCAGGTTAGGACAGGGAGGCAATCAGCCCCAGCATTTT. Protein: CASRLGQGGNQPQHF.

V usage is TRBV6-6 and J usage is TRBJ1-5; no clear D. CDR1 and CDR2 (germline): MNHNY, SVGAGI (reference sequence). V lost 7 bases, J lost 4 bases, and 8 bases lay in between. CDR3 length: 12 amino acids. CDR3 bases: TGTGCCAGCACTGCGGGAAATCAGCCCCAGCATTTT. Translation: CASTAGNQPQHF.

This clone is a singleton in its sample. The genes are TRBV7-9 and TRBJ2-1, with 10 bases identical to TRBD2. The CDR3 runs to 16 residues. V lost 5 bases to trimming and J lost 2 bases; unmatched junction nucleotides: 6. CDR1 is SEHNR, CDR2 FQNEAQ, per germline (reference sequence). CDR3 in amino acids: CASSGRLAGPYNEQFF. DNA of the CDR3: TGTGCCAGCAGCGGACGACTAGCGGGCCCCTACAATGAGCAGTTCTTC.

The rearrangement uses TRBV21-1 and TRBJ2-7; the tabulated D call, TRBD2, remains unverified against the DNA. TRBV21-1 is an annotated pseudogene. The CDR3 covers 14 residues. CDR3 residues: CASSKRALRYEQYF. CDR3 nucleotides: TGTGCCAGCAGCAAACGTGCTTTGCGCTACGAGCAGTACTTC.

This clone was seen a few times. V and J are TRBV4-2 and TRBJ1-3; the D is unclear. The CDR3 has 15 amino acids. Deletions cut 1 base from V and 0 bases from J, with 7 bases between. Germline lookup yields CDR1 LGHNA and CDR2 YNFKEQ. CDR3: CASSQVSRSGNTIYF. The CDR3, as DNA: TGTGCCAGCAGCCAAGTATCCCGCTCTGGAAACACCATATATTTT.

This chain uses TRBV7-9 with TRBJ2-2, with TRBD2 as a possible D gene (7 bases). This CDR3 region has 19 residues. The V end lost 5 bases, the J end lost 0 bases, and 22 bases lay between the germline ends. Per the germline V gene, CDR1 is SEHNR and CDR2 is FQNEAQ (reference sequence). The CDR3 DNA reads TGTGCCAGCAGCGCGCTGGGGGCTAGCGGACGTACGAACACCGGGGAGCTGTTTTTT. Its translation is CASSALGASGRTNTGELFF.

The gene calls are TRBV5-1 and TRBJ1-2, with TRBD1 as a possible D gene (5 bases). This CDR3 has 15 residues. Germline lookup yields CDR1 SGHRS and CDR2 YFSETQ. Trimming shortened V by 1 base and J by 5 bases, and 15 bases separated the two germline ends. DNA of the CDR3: TGCGCCAGCAGCTTGATTGGGCAGGGAAATTATGGCTACACCTTC. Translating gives CASSLIGQGNYGYTF.

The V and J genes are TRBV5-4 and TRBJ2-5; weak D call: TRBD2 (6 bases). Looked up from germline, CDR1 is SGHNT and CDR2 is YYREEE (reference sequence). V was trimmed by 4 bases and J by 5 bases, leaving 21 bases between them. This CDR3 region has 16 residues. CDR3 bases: TGTGCCAGCAGCCTGGACCCGGGCGCTAGCGCGGAGACCCAGTACTTC. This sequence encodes CASSLDPGASAETQYF.

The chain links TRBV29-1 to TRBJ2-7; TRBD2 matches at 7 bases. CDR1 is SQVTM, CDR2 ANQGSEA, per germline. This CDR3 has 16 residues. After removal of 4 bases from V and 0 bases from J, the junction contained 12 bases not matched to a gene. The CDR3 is CSVVSLRGSPSYEQYF. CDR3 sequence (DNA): TGCAGCGTTGTGTCTTTGCGGGGGTCCCCCTCCTACGAGCAGTACTTC.

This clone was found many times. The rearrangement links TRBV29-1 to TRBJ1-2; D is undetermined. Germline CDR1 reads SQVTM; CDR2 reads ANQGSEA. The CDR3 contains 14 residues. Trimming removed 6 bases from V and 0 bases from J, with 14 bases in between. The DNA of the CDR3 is TGCAGCGTAATCTCCAGGTTTCCTAACTATGGCTACACCTTC. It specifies CSVISRFPNYGYTF.